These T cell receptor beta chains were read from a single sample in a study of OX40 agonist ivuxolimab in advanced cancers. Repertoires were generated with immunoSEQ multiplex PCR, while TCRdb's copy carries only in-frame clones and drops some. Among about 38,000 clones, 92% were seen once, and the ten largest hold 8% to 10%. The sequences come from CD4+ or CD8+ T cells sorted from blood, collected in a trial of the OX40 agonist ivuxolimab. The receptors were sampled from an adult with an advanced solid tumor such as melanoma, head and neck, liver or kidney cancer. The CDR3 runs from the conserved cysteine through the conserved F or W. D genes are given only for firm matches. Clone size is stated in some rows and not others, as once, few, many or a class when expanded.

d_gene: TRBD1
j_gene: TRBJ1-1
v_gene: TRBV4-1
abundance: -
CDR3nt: TGCGCCAGCAGCGCCCGGACAGGGTTAATGGAAGCTTTCTTT
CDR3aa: CASSARTGLMEAFF

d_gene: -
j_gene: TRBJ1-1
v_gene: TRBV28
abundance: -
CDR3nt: TGTGCCAGCACCCTCGGCCCGGACACTGAAGCTTTCTTT
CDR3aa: CASTLGPDTEAFF

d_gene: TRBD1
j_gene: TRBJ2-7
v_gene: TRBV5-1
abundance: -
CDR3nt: TGCGCCAGCAGCGGTACAGGGGTCTACGAGCAGTACTTC
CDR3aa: CASSGTGVYEQYF

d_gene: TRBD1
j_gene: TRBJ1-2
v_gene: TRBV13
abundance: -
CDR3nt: TGTGCCAGCAGCTTAGACAACACAGGGGCTAACTATGGCTACACCTTC
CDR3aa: CASSLDNTGANYGYTF

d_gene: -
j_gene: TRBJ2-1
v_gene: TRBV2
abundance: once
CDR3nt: TGTGCCAGCTCGGTTGCTCATGAGCAGTTCTTC
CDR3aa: CASSVAHEQFF

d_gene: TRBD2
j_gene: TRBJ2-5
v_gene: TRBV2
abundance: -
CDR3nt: TGTGCCAGCAGGCTTTCCCCGGGACTAGCGGGAGAAGAGACCCAGTACTTC
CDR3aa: CASRLSPGLAGEETQYF

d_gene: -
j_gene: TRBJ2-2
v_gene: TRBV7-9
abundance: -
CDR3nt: TGTGCCAGCAGCCCGAGGCAGGGCACCGGGGAGCTGTTTTTT
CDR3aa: CASSPRQGTGELFF

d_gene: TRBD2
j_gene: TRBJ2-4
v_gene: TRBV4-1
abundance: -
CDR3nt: TGCGCCAGCAGCCAAGCCGGGACTAGCGGGGTTATTCAGTACTTC
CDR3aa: CASSQAGTSGVIQYF

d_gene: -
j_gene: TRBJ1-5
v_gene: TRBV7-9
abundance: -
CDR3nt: TGTGCCAGCAGCTTTGGCCCGAATAGCAATCAGCCCCAGCATTTT
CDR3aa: CASSFGPNSNQPQHF

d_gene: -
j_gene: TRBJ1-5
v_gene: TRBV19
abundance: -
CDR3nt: TGTGCCAGTAGGACATTGGTGGGAGGTCAGCCCCAGCATTTT
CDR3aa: CASRTLVGGQPQHF

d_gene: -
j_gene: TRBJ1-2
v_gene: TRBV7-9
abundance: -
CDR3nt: TGTGCCAGCAGCCCTTTCGAGGGAGTAGGTGGCTACACCTTC
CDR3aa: CASSPFEGVGGYTF

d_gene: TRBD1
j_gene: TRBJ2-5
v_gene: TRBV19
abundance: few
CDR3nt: TGTGCCAGTAGCGACAGGGGGCAAGAGACCCAGTACTTC
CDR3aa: CASSDRGQETQYF

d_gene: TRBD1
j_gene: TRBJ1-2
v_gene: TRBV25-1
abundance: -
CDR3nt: TGTGCCAGCAGTGAATACAGGGGGCCGGACTATGGCTACACCTTC
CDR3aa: CASSEYRGPDYGYTF

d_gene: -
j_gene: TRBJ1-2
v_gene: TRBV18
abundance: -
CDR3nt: TGTGCCAGCTCACCAGAAGGAGGGGGGCCTTTCTATGGCTACACCTTC
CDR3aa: CASSPEGGGPFYGYTF

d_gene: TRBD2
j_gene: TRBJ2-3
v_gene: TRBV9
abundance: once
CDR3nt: TGTGCCAGCAGCGTCCTAGCGGGAGGGCCGGTGGATACGCAGTATTTT
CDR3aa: CASSVLAGGPVDTQYF

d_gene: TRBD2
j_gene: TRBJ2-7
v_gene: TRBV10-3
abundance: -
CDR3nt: TGTGCCATCAGTGAGTCCGGGACTAGCGTATCCTACGAGCAGTACTTC
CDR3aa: CAISESGTSVSYEQYF

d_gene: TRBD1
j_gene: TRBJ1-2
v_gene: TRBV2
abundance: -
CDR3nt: TGTGCCAGCCGACAGGGGGCGGGGGATTATGGCTACACCTTC
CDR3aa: CASRQGAGDYGYTF

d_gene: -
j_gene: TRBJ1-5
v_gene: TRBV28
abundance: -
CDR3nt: TGTGCCAGCAGTTCTTTGCGGGACTTACGGCAGCCCCAGCATTTT
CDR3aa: CASSSLRDLRQPQHF

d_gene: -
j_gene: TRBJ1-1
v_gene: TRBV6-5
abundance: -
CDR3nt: TGTGCCAGCAGTTACCTAGGGAACACTGAAGCTTTCTTT
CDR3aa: CASSYLGNTEAFF

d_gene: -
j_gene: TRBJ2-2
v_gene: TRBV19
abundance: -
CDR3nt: TGTGCCAGTAGTATAGGCGGGGCCGGGGAGCTGTTTTTT
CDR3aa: CASSIGGAGELFF

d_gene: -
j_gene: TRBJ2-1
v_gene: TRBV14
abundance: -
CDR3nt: TGTGCCAGCAGCCCTAGTCGGCGCGGTGAGCAGTTCTTC
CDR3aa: CASSPSRRGEQFF

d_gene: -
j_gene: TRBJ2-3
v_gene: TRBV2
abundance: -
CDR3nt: TGTGCCAGCAGTGAAGGGCCGGGACTTTCCACAGATACGCAGTATTTT
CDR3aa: CASSEGPGLSTDTQYF

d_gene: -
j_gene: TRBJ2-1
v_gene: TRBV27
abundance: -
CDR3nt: TGTGCCAGCAGGTGGGGACTTTCCCAGGAGCAGTTCTTC
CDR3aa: CASRWGLSQEQFF

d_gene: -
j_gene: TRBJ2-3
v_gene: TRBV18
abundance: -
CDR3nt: TGTGCCAGCTCACCACGCGGGATATACACAGATACGCAGTATTTT
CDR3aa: CASSPRGIYTDTQYF

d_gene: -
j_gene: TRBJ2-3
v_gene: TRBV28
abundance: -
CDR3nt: TGTGCCAGCAGCCTCCCGCGGCGCACAGATACGCAGTATTTT
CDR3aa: CASSLPRRTDTQYF

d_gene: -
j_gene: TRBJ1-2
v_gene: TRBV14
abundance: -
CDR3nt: TGTGCCAGCAGCCAGAGCTCCTATGGCTACACCTTC
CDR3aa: CASSQSSYGYTF

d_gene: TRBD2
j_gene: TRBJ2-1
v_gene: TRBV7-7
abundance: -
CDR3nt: TGTGCCAGCAGCTTAGCTAGCGGGGCCTACAATGAGCAGTTCTTC
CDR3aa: CASSLASGAYNEQFF

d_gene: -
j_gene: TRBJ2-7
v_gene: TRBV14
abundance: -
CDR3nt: TGTGCCAGCAGCCAGGGGTCGAACGAGCAGTACTTC
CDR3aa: CASSQGSNEQYF

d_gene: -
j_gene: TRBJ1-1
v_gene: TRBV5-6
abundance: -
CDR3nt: TGTGCCAGCAGCTTGGAAGGGGCGGGGGGGGCTGAAGCTTTCTTT
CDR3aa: CASSLEGAGGAEAFF

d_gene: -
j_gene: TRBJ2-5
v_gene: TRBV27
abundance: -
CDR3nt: TGTGCCAGCAGGACTCAGGGGTGGGAGACCCAGTACTTC
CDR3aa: CASRTQGWETQYF

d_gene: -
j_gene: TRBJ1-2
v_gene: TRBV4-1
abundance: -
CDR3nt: TGCGCCAGCAGCCAAGGGCCGGGTTCCTATGGCTACACCTTC
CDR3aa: CASSQGPGSYGYTF

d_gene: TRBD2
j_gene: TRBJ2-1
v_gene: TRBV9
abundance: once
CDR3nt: TGTGCCAGCAGCGCCGGGACTAGCGGGAGAGGTGAGCAGTTCTTC
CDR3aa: CASSAGTSGRGEQFF

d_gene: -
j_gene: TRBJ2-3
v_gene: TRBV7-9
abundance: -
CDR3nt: TGTGCCAGCAGTCGAGGACGGCCCCCAGATACGCAGTATTTT
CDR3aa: CASSRGRPPDTQYF

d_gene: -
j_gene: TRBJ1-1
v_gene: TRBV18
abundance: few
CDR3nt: TGTGCCAGCTCACGGGGTGAAGCTTTCTTT
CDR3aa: CASSRGEAFF

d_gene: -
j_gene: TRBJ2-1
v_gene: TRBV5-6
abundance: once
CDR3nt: TGTGCCAGCAGCCGGGGTCGGGGTGAGCAGTTCTTC
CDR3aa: CASSRGRGEQFF

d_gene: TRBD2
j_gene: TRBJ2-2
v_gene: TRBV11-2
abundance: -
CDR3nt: TGTGCCAGCACCCTACTGGCTAGCGGGAGCGCCGGGGAGCTGTTTTTT
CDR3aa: CASTLLASGSAGELFF

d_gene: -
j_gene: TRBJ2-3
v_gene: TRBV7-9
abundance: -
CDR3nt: TGTGCCAGCAGCCCTATAGGGGGTAGGGACACAGATACGCAGTATTTT
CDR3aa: CASSPIGGRDTDTQYF

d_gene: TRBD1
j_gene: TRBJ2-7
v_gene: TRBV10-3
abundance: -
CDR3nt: TGTGCCATCAGTCGACAGGGTGGGGGCTCCTACGAGCAGTACTTC
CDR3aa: CAISRQGGGSYEQYF

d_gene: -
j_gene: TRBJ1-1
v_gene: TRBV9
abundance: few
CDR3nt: TGTGCCAGCAGCGTAGCTACGGGGAACACTGAAGCTTTCTTT
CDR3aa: CASSVATGNTEAFF

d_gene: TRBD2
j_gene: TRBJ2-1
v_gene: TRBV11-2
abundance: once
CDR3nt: TGTGCCAGCATCTCGGGACTAGCGGGAGCCGGGCACAATGAGCAGTTCTTC
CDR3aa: CASISGLAGAGHNEQFF

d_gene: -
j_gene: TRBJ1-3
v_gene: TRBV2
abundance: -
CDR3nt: TGTGCCAGCAGTGATTTACGGGGTGGAGGAAACACCATATATTTT
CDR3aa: CASSDLRGGGNTIYF